This T cell receptor (beta chain) was identified during a study of T cell responses to AZD1222 COVID-19 vaccine (dated by TCRdb to about 2021). Turning to the overall study: A total of around 240 trial participants underwent TCR sequencing, of whom under 220 had received two doses of AZD1222 and roughly 26 had received two doses of the MenACWY control vaccine. Trial participants were enrolled into age subgroups of 18-55, 56-69 and 70-plus years, which contained approximately 150, 28 and 58 TCR-sequenced participants, respectively.

Details on this clone: Its antigen has not been determined. It has no much larger one-base neighbor in the sample; base qualities were not kept.

The meaning of the sample's time point label: about 28 days (+/-7) after the second vaccine dose. AZD1222 recipients whose second dose came at about 4 weeks and those whose second dose came at about 12 weeks were combined into one group, since spike-specific TCR depth and breadth did not differ between the two schedules. Vaccinee samples were obtained from the UK trials COV001 and COV002, which included a single-blind randomized controlled phase 2/3 trial of AZD1222 (ChAdOx1 nCoV-19) in healthy adults. Trial participant PBMC samples were collected at day 0 and day 28 after the second dose for TCRbeta chain sequencing. The CDR3 regions of human TCRbeta chains were subjected to immunosequencing. Processing in the source paper ran as follows. TCRs in the repertoires were matched against a reference library of SARS-CoV-2-specific TCRs that had been generated with the MIRA antigen-specificity platform. Breadth was defined as the fraction of unique TCRs that were SARS-CoV-2-associated. Depth was defined as the fraction of total T cells that were SARS-CoV-2-associated. Using the MIRA data, each spike-specific TCR was assigned both to the spike region to which the TCR was reactive and to a CD4 or CD8 class. Log10-transformed breadth and depth values were compared by one-way ANOVA with Sidak's multiple comparisons tests. Here the immuneACCESS table is served through TCRdb, limited to in-frame sequences with V and J called. Missing clones are a known gap in these copies; in checked studies unresolved V genes cover under half, and the rest lacks a known reason. The DNA was the basis for D and trimming; V, J and clone size are from that table. This sample lists roughly 50,000 clones; about 89% were detected once. Approximately 5.3% of the sample is held by the ten biggest clonotypes.

The CDR3 spans 14 residues, from the cysteine through the phenylalanine. Only the CDR3 part of the read is kept: 42 bases, read in frame from the first base. The germline V gene sets CDR1 to MGHDK and CDR2 to SYGVNS. V sheds 1 base and J sheds 8 bases, leaving 14 bases between their ends. What the study reported, not specific to this receptor: The whole spike protein was spanned by vaccine-associated CD4 TCRs, and dominant responses were seen in regions 160-218 and 743-854. Most participants were white British and females outnumbered males, and the authors suggested that clonal diversity may have been underestimated. The 56-69-year group was small, and its depth increase did not reach significance, likely because of low power. Only five to seven AZD1222 recipients were SARS-CoV-2 seropositive at baseline, limiting conclusions about previously exposed vaccinees. Nearly half of unique spike-specific TCRs reportedly recognized epitopes outside regions mutated in the B.1.351 and B.1.1.7 variants. Because no day 14 peak-response samples were available, the repertoires could be characterized only after the peak T cell response. Spike-specific TCR breadth and depth rose significantly after two AZD1222 doses compared with day 0 and with MenACWY recipients.

Recombination connected TRBV25-1 to TRBJ1-2, with TRBD1 as a weak D call on 5 bases. The sequence was collected from an adult who received the AZD1222 COVID-19 vaccine. The sample consisted of peripheral blood, taken 28 days after the second AZD1222 dose. CDR3 reads: CASSESRDLGGYTF. The DNA sequence follows: TGTGCCAGCAGTGAATCTAGGGACCTGGGGGGCTACACCTTC.